The subject of this entry is one T cell receptor (beta chain). This clone appeared a few times. Its antigen target is currently unknown. No qualities accompany the bases; no much larger clone lies one base away. From the cysteine up to the phenylalanine, the CDR3 has a length of 16 residues. Just CDR3 DNA is preserved here, 48 bases in frame from base 1. The germline V gene yields SGHDT for CDR1 and YYEEEE for CDR2. V drops 0 bases and J drops 6 bases, leaving 18 bases in between. Whole blood was collected in K2EDTA tubes by collaborating institutions according to the institutions' own protocols. For TCRbeta analysis, collaborators shipped samples as frozen whole blood, isolated PBMCs, or DNA extracted from either of those sample types. The sample comes from a study of blood T cell repertoires in COVID-19 (dated by TCRdb to 2018 to 2020). For the study in its entirety: Samples covering the acute and convalescent phases of COVID-19 were provided by collaborators in the United States, Italy and Spain. The material from the prospective study consisted of cDNA or gDNA derived from T cells, B-cell-depleted T cells, or PBMCs. The dataset comprised deeply sampled blood TCRbeta repertoires from subjects exposed to, actively infected with, or recovered from COVID-19. A freely available public database, intended as a resource for researchers studying the immune response to SARS-CoV-2, is where the repertoires were released. The samples were drawn from the first 160 participants of the ongoing ImmuneRACE study and from 950 to 1,500 subjects provided by 6 global collaborators. Nearly every sample came with metadata listing a de-identified subject ID, COVID-19 status, age in years and sex. Where HLA class I and class II types were available, the types were taken from metadata supplied by the sample provider, not from assay-based typing. Paper-wide results and their limitations: How much clinical and demographic metadata was included differed by source and by participant, and the metadata was provided uncurated.

The immunoSEQ Assay, a bias-controlled multiplex PCR, was used to amplify TCRbeta CDR3 regions from genomic DNA. The study's own analysis went as follows. The number of nucleated cells in each sample was estimated by amplification of reference gene primers within the assay. To quantify the absolute abundance of each unique TCRbeta CDR3 rearrangement, sequence reads were collapsed and filtered. For each sample, productive Simpson clonality was calculated as the square root of Simpson's diversity index over productive rearrangements. The table comes from immuneACCESS by way of TCRdb, which keeps in-frame sequences with V and J called. Part of the clones is missing from these tables; in studies checked, under half for an unresolved V gene and the rest for unknown reasons. V, J and clone size derive from that table, while D and trimming were established from the DNA sequence. In this sample the table shows about 270,000 clones, 81% of which occur a single time. The biggest ten clones account for around 3% of the sample.

This clonotype was obtained from a woman in her fifties or sixties with active or convalescent COVID-19. The V and J segments used are TRBV5-6 and TRBJ1-2; the D gene is perhaps TRBD1, from 5 matching bases. The sample taken for sequencing was peripheral blood. The nucleotides are TGTGCCAGCAGCTTGGGGGGGAGGTTACGCTTAGATGGCTACACCTTC. Translated, it reads CASSLGGRLRLDGYTF.